This TCR beta chain was documented in a study of OX40 agonist ivuxolimab in advanced cancers. At the level of the study: People in dose escalation had one of these cancers: hepatocellular carcinoma, melanoma, renal cell or head and neck cancer. Two cutaneous melanoma patients and one hepatocellular carcinoma patient, three in all, had partial responses. Study-wide points: At 0.1 to 3.0 mg/kg and by week 6, clonal expansion occurred in CD4+ and CD8+ blood T cells.

Profiling relied on immunoSEQ multiplex PCR, and the TCRdb table lists in-frame clones only, not all of them. The sample yields roughly 60,000 clones, about 89% seen once. CDR3 length: 13 amino acids. V gave up 7 bases and J gave up 7 bases; unmatched junction bases: 8. Looked up from germline, CDR1 is SGHVS and CDR2 is FNYEAQ. Details on this clone: The antigen remains unidentified.

The TCR sequence derives from an adult with an advanced solid tumor such as melanoma, head and neck, liver or kidney cancer. The chain has TRBV7-6 and TRBJ2-5; 8 nucleotides agree with TRBD1. Sequenced material: CD4+ or CD8+ T cells sorted from blood, taken in a trial of the OX40 agonist ivuxolimab. The CDR3 DNA follows: TGTGCCAGCAACCCAGGGGGCGCGGGGACCCAGTACTTC. Translating it yields CASNPGGAGTQYF.